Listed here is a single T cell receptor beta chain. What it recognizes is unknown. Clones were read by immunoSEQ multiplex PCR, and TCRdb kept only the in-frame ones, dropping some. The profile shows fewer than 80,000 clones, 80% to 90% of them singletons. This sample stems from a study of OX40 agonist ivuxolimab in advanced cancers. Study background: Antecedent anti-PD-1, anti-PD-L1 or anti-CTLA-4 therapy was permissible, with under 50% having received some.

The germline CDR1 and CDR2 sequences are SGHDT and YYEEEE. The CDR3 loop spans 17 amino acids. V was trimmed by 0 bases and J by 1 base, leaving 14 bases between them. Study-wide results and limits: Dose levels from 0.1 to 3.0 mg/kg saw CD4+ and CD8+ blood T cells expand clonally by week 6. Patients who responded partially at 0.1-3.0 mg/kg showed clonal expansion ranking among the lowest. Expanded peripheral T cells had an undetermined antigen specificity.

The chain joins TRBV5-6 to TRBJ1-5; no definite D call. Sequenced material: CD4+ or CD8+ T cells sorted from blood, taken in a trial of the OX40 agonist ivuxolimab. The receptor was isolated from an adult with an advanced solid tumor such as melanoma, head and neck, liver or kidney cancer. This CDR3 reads CASSLGEGRSSNQPQHF. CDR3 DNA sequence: TGTGCCAGCAGCTTGGGGGAGGGCCGGTCAAGCAATCAGCCCCAGCATTTT. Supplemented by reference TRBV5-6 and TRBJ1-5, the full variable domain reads DAGVTQSPTHLIKTRGQQVTLRCSPKSGHDTVSWYQQALGQGPQFIFQYYEEEERQRGNFPDRFSGHQFPNYSSELNVNALLLGDSALYLCASSLGEGRSSNQPQHFGDGTRLSIL.